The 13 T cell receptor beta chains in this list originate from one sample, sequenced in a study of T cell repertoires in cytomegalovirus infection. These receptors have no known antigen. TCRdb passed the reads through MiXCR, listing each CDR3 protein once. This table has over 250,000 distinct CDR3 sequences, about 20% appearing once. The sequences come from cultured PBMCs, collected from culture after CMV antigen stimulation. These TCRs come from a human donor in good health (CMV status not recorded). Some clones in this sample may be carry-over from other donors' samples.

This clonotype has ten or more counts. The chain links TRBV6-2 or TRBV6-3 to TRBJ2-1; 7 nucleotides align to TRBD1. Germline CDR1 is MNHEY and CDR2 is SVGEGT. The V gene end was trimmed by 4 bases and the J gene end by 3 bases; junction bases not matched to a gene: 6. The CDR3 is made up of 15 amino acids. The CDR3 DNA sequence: TGTGCCAGCAGTTTCGGACAGGCGAGCTACAATGAGCAGTTCTTC. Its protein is CASSFGQASYNEQFF.

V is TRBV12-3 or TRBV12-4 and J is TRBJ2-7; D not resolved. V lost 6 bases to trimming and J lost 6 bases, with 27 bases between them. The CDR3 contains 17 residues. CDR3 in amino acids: CASRDDRLAPLSGEQYF. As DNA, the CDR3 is TGTGCCAGCAGGGACGATCGACTTGCTCCCCTATCAGGCGAGCAGTACTTC.

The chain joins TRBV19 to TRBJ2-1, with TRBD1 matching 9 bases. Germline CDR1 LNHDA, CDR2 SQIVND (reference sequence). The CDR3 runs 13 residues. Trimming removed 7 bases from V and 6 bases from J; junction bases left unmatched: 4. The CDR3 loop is CASTRDRANEQFF. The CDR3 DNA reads TGTGCCAGTACTCGGGACAGGGCCAATGAGCAGTTCTTC.

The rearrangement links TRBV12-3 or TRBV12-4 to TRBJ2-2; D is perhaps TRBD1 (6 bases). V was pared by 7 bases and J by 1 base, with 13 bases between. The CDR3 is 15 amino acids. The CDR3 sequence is CASNSGTLNTGELFF. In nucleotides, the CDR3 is TGTGCCAGCAATTCCGGGACACTGAACACCGGGGAGCTGTTTTTT.

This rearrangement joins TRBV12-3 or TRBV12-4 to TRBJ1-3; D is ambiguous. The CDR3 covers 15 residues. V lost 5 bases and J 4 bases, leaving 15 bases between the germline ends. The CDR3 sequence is CASSPQSVIGNTIYF. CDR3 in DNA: TGTGCCAGCAGTCCACAGAGTGTTATCGGAAACACCATATATTTT.

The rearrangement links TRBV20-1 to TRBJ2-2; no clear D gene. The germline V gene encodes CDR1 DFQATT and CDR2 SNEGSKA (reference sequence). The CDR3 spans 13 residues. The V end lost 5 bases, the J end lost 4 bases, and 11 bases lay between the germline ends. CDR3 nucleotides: TGCAGTGCTGCCTCTGGAAGCACCGGGGAGCTGTTTTTT. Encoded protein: CSAASGSTGELFF.

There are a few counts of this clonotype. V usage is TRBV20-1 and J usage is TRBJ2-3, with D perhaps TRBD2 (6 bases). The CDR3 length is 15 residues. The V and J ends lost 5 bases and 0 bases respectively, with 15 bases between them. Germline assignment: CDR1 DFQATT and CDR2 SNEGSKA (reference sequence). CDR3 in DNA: TGCAGTGCTCCCGTTGGTAGCGGTAGCACAGATACGCAGTATTTT. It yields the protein CSAPVGSGSTDTQYF.

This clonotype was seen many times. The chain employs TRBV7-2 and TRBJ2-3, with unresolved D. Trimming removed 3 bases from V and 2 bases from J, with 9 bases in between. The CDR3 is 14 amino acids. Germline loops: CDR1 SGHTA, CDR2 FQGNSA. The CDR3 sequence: CASSFRSSTDTQYF. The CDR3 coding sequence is TGTGCCAGCAGCTTCCGGAGCTCCACAGATACGCAGTATTTT.

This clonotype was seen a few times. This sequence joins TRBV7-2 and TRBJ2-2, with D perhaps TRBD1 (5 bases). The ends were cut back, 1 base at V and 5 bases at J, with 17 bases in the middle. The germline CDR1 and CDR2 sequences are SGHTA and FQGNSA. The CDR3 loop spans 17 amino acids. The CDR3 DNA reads TGTGCCAGCAGCTTAGAAGGGGTCGCGGCTGCGACCGGGGAGCTGTTTTTT. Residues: CASSLEGVAAATGELFF.

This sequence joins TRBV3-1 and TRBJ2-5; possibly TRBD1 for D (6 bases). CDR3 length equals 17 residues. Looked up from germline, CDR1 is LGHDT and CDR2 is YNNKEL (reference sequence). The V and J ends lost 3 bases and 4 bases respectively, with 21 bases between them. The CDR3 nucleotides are TGTGCCAGCAGCCAGGGGGCGGGTTCCAACTTCGCAGAGACCCAGTACTTC. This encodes CASSQGAGSNFAETQYF.

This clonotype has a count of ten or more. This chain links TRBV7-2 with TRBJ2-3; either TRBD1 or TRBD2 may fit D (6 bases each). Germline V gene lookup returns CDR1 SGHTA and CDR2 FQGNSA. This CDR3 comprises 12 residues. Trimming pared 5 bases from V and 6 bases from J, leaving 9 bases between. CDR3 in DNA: TGTGCCAGCAGCATAGGGGGGGATACGCAGTATTTT. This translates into CASSIGGDTQYF.

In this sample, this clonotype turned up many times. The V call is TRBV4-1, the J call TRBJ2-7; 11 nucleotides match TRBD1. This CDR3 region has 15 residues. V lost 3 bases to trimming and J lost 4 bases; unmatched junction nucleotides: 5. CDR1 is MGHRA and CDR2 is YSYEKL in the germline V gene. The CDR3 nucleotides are TGCGCCAGCAGCCACCCGGGACAGGGGGATTACGAGCAGTACTTC. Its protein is CASSHPGQGDYEQYF.

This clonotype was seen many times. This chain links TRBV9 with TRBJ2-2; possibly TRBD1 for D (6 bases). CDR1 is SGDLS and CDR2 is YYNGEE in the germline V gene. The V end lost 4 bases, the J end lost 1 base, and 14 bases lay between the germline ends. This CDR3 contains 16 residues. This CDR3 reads CASSLRQVMNTGELFF. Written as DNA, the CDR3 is TGTGCCAGCAGCCTACGACAGGTCATGAACACCGGGGAGCTGTTTTTT.